The 20 T cell receptor beta chains given below trace back to one sample, sequenced in a study of metastatic and nonmetastatic thyroid tumors. TCRdb recomputed clones from the PCR reads via MiXCR. The repertoire holds roughly 40,000 clones, with over 10% as singletons. There were no patients who had received any treatment before thyroid surgery. Sequencing input: blood. Receptors originate from a male donor with papillary thyroid cancer or a benign thyroid nodule (not recorded which). Some clones in this sample may be carry-over from other donors' samples.

This sequence joins TRBV11-2 and TRBJ2-7, with TRBD1 matching over 8 bases. V lost 5 bases, J lost 0 bases, and 6 bases stayed unmatched. Germline V gene data show CDR1 as SGHAT and CDR2 as FQNNGV. This CDR3 spans 15 amino acids. This CDR3 is CASSPDRGSSYEQYF. CDR3 in DNA: TGTGCCAGCAGCCCTGACAGGGGATCCTCCTACGAGCAGTACTTC.

This clone was seen more than once but under ten times. The chain employs TRBV18 and TRBJ2-5, with D unclear. This CDR3 spans 14 amino acids. Germline CDR1 is KGHSH and CDR2 is LQKENI. The germline V and J ends were trimmed by 2 bases and 0 bases, with 7 bases remaining between them. CDR3 sequence reads: CASSPDPNQETQYF. The CDR3 DNA sequence: TGTGCCAGCTCACCAGATCCTAACCAAGAGACCCAGTACTTC.

This clone was recorded at least ten times. This sequence joins TRBV6-1 and TRBJ2-3; D is unclear. Germline V gives CDR1 MNHNS, CDR2 SASEGT. There are 13 residues in the CDR3. The V and J ends lost 5 bases and 3 bases respectively, with 9 bases between them. CDR3 loop: CASSSGWTDTQYF. DNA of the CDR3: TGTGCCAGCAGTTCCGGGTGGACAGATACGCAGTATTTT.

With respect to this clone: This may be a read error, as it is one base from a much larger clone. In DNA form, the CDR3 reads TGCAGCGCCATGATTCAGGGCGACACTGAAGCTTTCTTT. Amino acid sequence: CSAMIQGDTEAFF. The chain couples TRBV29-1 to TRBJ1-1; maybe TRBD1 (5 bases). CDR1 is SQVTM and CDR2 is ANQGSEA in the germline V gene. Deletions cut 7 bases from V and 3 bases from J, with 15 bases between. CDR3 length equals 13 residues. Complete variable domain (other parts from reference TRBV29-1 and TRBJ1-1): SAVISQKPSRDICQRGTSLTIQCQVDSQVTMMFWYRQQPGQSLTLIATANQGSEATYESGFVIDKFPISRPNLTFSTLTVSNMSPEDSSIYLCSAMIQGDTEAFFGQGTRLTVV.

Comments on this clone: Germline is not matched at one junction end, which may reflect a read error. This sequence joins TRBV5-8 and TRBJ2-7; D call uncertain. This CDR3 contains 11 residues. CDR1 is SGHTS, CDR2 YDEGEE, per germline. The CDR3 nucleotides read TGTGCCAGCAGCTTCGGTTACGATCAGTACTTC. Translating gives CASSFGYDQYF. Full variable domain (rest looked up from reference TRBV5-8 and TRBJ2-7): EAGVTQSPTHLIKTRGQQATLRCSPISGHTSVYWYQQALGLGLQFLLWYDEGEERNRGNFPPRFSGRQFPNYSSELNVNALELEDSALYLCASSFGYDQYFGPGTRLTVT.

As regards this clone: A read error may be the cause here, since a much bigger clone is one base away. The chain links TRBV29-1 to TRBJ2-5, with 8 bases matching TRBD2. The CDR3 totals 14 residues. Germline V lookup: CDR1 SQVTM, CDR2 ANQGSEA. Unmatched junction bases numbered 7, after V lost 5 bases and J lost 2 bases. CDR3 in DNA: TGCAGCGTTCCGGGACTAGAGACACAAGAGACCCAGTACTTC. Translated, it gives CSVPGLETQETQYF.

As to this clone: A much larger clonotype is one base distant, so this may be a read error. The chain employs TRBV4-3 and TRBJ2-7, with 11 nucleotides matching TRBD1. CDR1 LGHNA and CDR2 YSLEER come from the germline V gene. CDR3 size: 17 residues. With 4 bases clipped from V and 2 bases from J, the junction kept 10 bases outside the gene matches. The CDR3 spells CASSLRGTGGAPYEQYF. CDR3 DNA sequence: TGCGCCAGCAGCCTTAGAGGGACAGGGGGTGCCCCCTACGAGCAGTACTTC.

This clone was recorded many times. The rearrangement joins TRBV6-4 to TRBJ2-2, with TRBD2 matching over 7 bases. Germline CDR1 and CDR2: MRHNA and SNTAGT. The CDR3 is 16 residues long. The V gene end was trimmed by 0 bases and the J gene end by 0 bases; junction bases not matched to a gene: 1. The CDR3 region is CASSDSTSANTGELFF. In nucleotides, the CDR3 is TGTGCCAGCAGTGACTCTACTAGCGCGAACACCGGGGAGCTGTTTTTT.

This clone was observed many times. J is TRBJ2-5 and V is TRBV14; 11 bases line up with TRBD2. The CDR3 totals 15 residues. Germline CDR1 and CDR2: SGHDN and FVKESK. After removal of 4 bases from V and 3 bases from J, the junction contained 4 bases not matched to a gene. The CDR3 loop reads CASSPRLAGKETQYF. In DNA, the CDR3 is TGTGCCAGCAGCCCCCGACTAGCGGGAAAAGAGACCCAGTACTTC.

This clone came up many times. The V call is TRBV5-6, the J call TRBJ2-7; TRBD1 might be the D (5 bases). The V gene's germline CDR1 is SGHDT and CDR2 YYEEEE. Trimming took off 2 bases at V and 6 bases at J, with 12 bases between the two ends. The CDR3 runs to 13 residues. The CDR3 region has the DNA TGTGCCAGCAGCTTCCAGGGAACCCTCGAGCAGTACTTC. Its translation is CASSFQGTLEQYF.

This clone was picked up many times. J is TRBJ1-1 and V is TRBV20-1; 9 nucleotides line up with TRBD1. V was clipped by 6 bases and J by 7 bases; unmatched bases: 6. Germline V gene sequence: CDR1 DFQATT, CDR2 SNEGSKA (reference sequence). This CDR3 is 12 amino acids long. CDR3 nucleotides: TGCAGTGCCCCCGGACAGGGGAATGAAGCTTTCTTT. Protein: CSAPGQGNEAFF.

The table lists this clone with many counts. Being one base from a much bigger clone, this may be a read error. The identical CDR3 is also encoded by other nucleotide sequences in the sample. V usage is TRBV19 and J usage is TRBJ2-6; TRBD1 might be the D (5 bases). The CDR3 is 14 amino acids. Germline CDR1 and CDR2: LNHDA and SQIVND (reference sequence). The chain's CDR3 is CASHDSSGANVLTF. The CDR3 region has the DNA TGTGCTAGTCACGACAGCTCTGGGGCCAACGTCCTGACTTTC.

This clone showed up many times. The chain couples TRBV28 to TRBJ2-6; D is perhaps TRBD2 (5 bases). The CDR3 spans 16 residues. Trimming cost V 6 bases and J 4 bases, with 16 bases left between them. CDR1 is MDHEN, CDR2 SYDVKM, per germline. The CDR3 protein is CASRRDREPGANVLTF. The CDR3 DNA follows: TGTGCCAGCAGACGAGATAGGGAGCCAGGGGCCAACGTCCTGACTTTC.

This clone was seen a few times. One end of the junction fails to match germline, which may point to a read error. The chain is built from TRBV6-1 and TRBJ2-6; possibly TRBD1 or TRBD2 for D (5 bases each). The CDR3 is 13 residues long. Germline V gives CDR1 MNHNS, CDR2 SASEGT. The CDR3 protein is CASRNSGANVLTF. CDR3 DNA: TGTGCCAGCAGGAACTCCGGGGCAAACGTCCTGACTTTC.

This clone was counted many times. A read error may explain this, as a much larger clone is one base away. This rearrangement joins TRBV2 to TRBJ2-7; D could derive from TRBD1 or TRBD2 (5 bases each). V was pared by 8 bases and J by 5 bases, with 19 bases between. The CDR3 is made up of 14 amino acids. Germline values: CDR1 SNHLY, CDR2 FYNNEI. The CDR3 here is CASFRETEDHEQYF. The DNA for the CDR3 is TGTGCCAGCTTCAGGGAGACAGAGGACCACGAGCAGTACTTC.

In this sample, this clone turned up many times. With a much larger clone just one base away, this may be a read error. The sample contains more than one DNA sequence encoding this CDR3. The rearrangement uses TRBV19 and TRBJ1-1, with D perhaps TRBD1 (6 bases). The CDR3 covers 14 residues. CDR1 and CDR2 from the germline V gene are LNHDA and SQIVND (reference sequence). The CDR3 reads CASRGGGLNTEAFF. The CDR3 DNA sequence: TGCGCCAGTAGGGGGGGAGGTTTGAACACTGAAGCTTTCTTT.

This clone was seen repeatedly, ten times or more. The J gene is TRBJ2-2, the V gene TRBV6-5; D ambiguous. CDR1 is MNHEY and CDR2 is SVGAGI in the germline V gene. V was pared by 2 bases and J by 1 base, with 8 bases between. This CDR3 spans 15 amino acids. The CDR3 region is CASSYRGLNTGELFF. CDR3 sequence (DNA): TGTGCCAGCAGTTACAGAGGATTGAACACCGGGGAGCTGTTTTTT.

This clone was seen only a few times. CDR3 protein: CASTLVEEEQGGYTF. The DNA for the CDR3 is TGTGCCAGCACCCTCGTTGAGGAGGAGCAAGGGGGCTACACCTTC. This chain joins TRBV28 and TRBJ1-2; D gene unclear. The V end was cut by 7 bases, the J end by 8 bases, with 23 bases between. CDR3 length: 15 residues. Per germline, CDR1 MDHEN and CDR2 SYDVKM.

This clone appeared a few times. Sequence at one end of the junction differs from germline and may be a read error. The chain joins TRBV28 to TRBJ2-7; 12 bases line up with TRBD1. The CDR3 extends over 16 amino acids. Germline V lookup: CDR1 MDHEN, CDR2 SYDVKM. For the CDR3, the DNA is TGTGCCAGCAGCTTATCGGGACAGGGGGCACTGCGCGAGCAGTACTTC. It codes for CASSLSGQGALREQYF.

This clone was found many times. The chain carries TRBV7-9 and TRBJ2-1; TRBD2 matches at 11 bases. V trimming: 7 bases; J trimming: 2 bases; junction bases outside the gene matches: 7. This CDR3 contains 16 residues. Germline loops: CDR1 SEHNR, CDR2 FQNEAQ (reference sequence). CDR3: CASTKLAGEPYNEQFF. DNA for the CDR3: TGTGCCAGCACCAAACTAGCGGGAGAACCCTACAATGAGCAGTTCTTC. Full variable domain (outside the CDR3, taken from reference TRBV7-9 and TRBJ2-1): DTGVSQNPRHKITKRGQNVTFRCDPISEHNRLYWYRQTLGQGPEFLTYFQNEAQLEKSRLLSDRFSAERPKGSFSTLEIQRTEQGDSAMYLCASTKLAGEPYNEQFFGPGTRLTVL.